This T cell receptor (beta chain) appears in the sequencing data of a study of OX40 agonist ivuxolimab in advanced cancers. Notes on the research overall: Ivuxolimab was a fully human IgG2 agonistic monoclonal antibody targeting the costimulatory receptor OX40 (CD134). Intravenous ivuxolimab was administered to patients every 2 weeks at six dose levels: 0.01, 0.1, 0.3, 1.5, 3 and 10 mg/kg. Among the approximately 50 dose-escalation patients, around 20 had hepatocellular carcinoma, roughly 15 melanoma, 9 renal cell carcinoma and 9 head and neck cancer. A male proportion of under 85% and a mean age of around 60 years, ranging from roughly 23 to 80, were recorded for the dose-escalation cohort. Prior anti-PD-1, anti-PD-L1 or anti-CTLA-4 therapy was permitted, and 40% of dose-escalation patients had received checkpoint inhibitors. Partial responses occurred in three dose-escalation patients: two with cutaneous melanoma and one with hepatocellular carcinoma. The point of sequencing TCRbeta in the periphery was to test whether ivuxolimab changed TCR sequence diversity and drove clonal T-cell expansion. The paper reports the monotherapy dose-escalation portion (N of about 50 patients) of the phase I ivuxolimab trial.

Genomic DNA was extracted from sorted cells for sequencing of the TCRbeta CDR3 region. The immunoSEQ Assay was used for sequencing of TCRbeta CDR3 regions. TCRdb's version of the immuneACCESS table is confined to in-frame rearrangements and falls short of the full clone set. An unresolved V gene accounts for under half of the shortfall where checked; the remainder is of unknown origin. The sample has 50,000 to 75,000 clones on record, roughly nine tenths of them singletons. The ten biggest clones cover roughly 5.1% of the sample. The trial excluded patients who had a history of autoimmune disease or were on systemic immunosuppression. In every dose cohort, peripheral blood was drawn for TCR sequencing at baseline, cycle 4 day 1, and cycle 7 day 1. The samples were taken from a phase I, first-in-human, multicenter, open-label dose-escalation trial of ivuxolimab. The trial enrolled adults with locally advanced or metastatic head and neck squamous cell, hepatocellular, melanoma or renal cell carcinoma. Before TCR sequencing, CD4+ and CD8+ T cells were separately sorted from peripheral blood.

The germline V gene supplies CDR1 MDHEN and CDR2 SYDVKM. The V end loses 3 bases and the J end loses 0 bases, and a stretch of 8 bases separates them. Including the terminal cysteine and phenylalanine, the CDR3 comprises 14 residues. The entry retains the CDR3 DNA only, 42 bases that are in frame from base 1. Overall results and qualifications from the work: Which antigens the clonally expanded peripheral T cells were specific for was not determined. After ivuxolimab, more expanded clones were found on average in CD8+ T cells than in CD4+ T cells. Low levels of normalized T-cell clonal expansion were also seen in some patients who did not respond. Partial responders in the 0.1-3.0 mg/kg groups had among the lowest normalized peripheral clonal expansion, especially among CD8+ T cells. At doses of 0.1 to 3.0 mg/kg, clonal expansion of both CD4+ and CD8+ T cells in blood was seen between baseline and week 6.

This clone was counted once. No antigen is known for it. The input lacks base qualities; no much larger clone sits a single base away. The rearrangement joined TRBV28 to TRBJ1-1; perhaps TRBD1 is the D gene, with 5 bases matching. The specimen comprised CD4+ or CD8+ T cells sorted from blood, sampled in a trial of the OX40 agonist ivuxolimab. The receptor was derived from an adult with an advanced solid tumor such as melanoma, head and neck, liver or kidney cancer. The CDR3 loop reads CASSFPGLNTEAFF. The sequenced DNA is TGTGCCAGCAGTTTTCCGGGGCTGAACACTGAAGCTTTCTTT.